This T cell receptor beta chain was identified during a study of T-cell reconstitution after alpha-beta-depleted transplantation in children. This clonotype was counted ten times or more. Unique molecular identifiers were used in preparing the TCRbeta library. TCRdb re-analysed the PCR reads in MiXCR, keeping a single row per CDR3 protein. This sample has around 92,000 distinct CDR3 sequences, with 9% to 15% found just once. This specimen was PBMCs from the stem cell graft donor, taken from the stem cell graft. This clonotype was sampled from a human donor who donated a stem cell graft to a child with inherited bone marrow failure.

The CDR3: CASSRSGGAYEQYF. For the CDR3, the DNA is TGTGCCAGCAGTCGATCTGGCGGGGCCTACGAGCAGTACTTC. The V and J genes are TRBV7-2 and TRBJ2-7, with D perhaps matching TRBD2 (6 bases). In germline, CDR1 is SGHTA, CDR2 FQGNSA. The CDR3 contains 14 residues. V dropped 6 bases and J dropped 2 bases, with 14 bases sitting between them.